The 16 T cell receptor beta chains listed next were all sequenced from one sample in a study of blood T cells in healthy people across ages. Using a J-beta primer mix together with a sample-barcoded 5' primer, a second PCR was run for about 6 to 12 cycles. TCRdb independently ran MiXCR on the 5' RACE reads; one entry per CDR3 protein. Of 800,000 to 900,000 distinct CDR3 sequences in the sample, 55% to 65% were seen once. The material sequenced was blood. The receptors were gathered from a man aged 25-45 years in good health.

J is TRBJ2-5 and V is TRBV18; no clear D gene. The CDR3 runs to 13 residues. Germline V lookup: CDR1 KGHSH, CDR2 LQKENI. V gave up 2 bases and J gave up 3 bases, with 7 bases separating them. CDR3 nucleotide sequence: TGTGCCAGCTCACCAAAACTGGAAGAGACCCAGTACTTC. Translating it yields CASSPKLEETQYF.

The chain couples TRBV12-3 or TRBV12-4 to TRBJ2-1, with 9 bases that match TRBD2. The J call may be in error: the DNA end matches TRBJ2-7 better. The CDR3 totals 16 residues. The CDR3 nucleotides are TGTGCCAGCAGTTTAGCGACTAGCGGTCCCTACAATGAGCAGTACTTC. Residues: CASSLATSGPYNEQYF.

This rearrangement joins TRBV5-4 to TRBJ2-1; 8 bases fit TRBD2. This CDR3 is built from 16 residues. Trimming cost V 0 bases and J 3 bases; bases outside gene matches: 5. The V gene's germline CDR1 is SGHNT and CDR2 YYREEE (reference sequence). The CDR3 protein is CASSLVGGGIYNEQFF. The DNA for the CDR3 is TGTGCCAGCAGCTTGGTAGGCGGGGGGATCTACAATGAGCAGTTCTTC.

The J gene is TRBJ1-2, the V gene TRBV5-1; TRBD1 might be the D (5 bases). This CDR3 comprises 15 residues. From germline, CDR1 is SGHRS and CDR2 YFSETQ. V lost 0 bases and J lost 1, with 10 bases in between. The chain's CDR3 is CASSLVGERNYGYTF. DNA for the CDR3: TGCGCCAGCAGCTTGGTGGGGGAACGTAACTATGGCTACACCTTC.

The sample holds a few counts of this clonotype. CDR3 nucleotide sequence: TGTGCCAGCAGTTACTTTCCTAGCGGGGGGGATGAGCAGTTCTTC. Residues: CASSYFPSGGDEQFF. V is TRBV6-5 and J is TRBJ2-1; TRBD2 aligns across 12 bases. Germline V gene sequence: CDR1 MNHEY, CDR2 SVGAGI. The trim removed 1 base at V and 8 bases at J, leaving 3 bases unmatched. CDR3 length equals 15 residues.

The rearrangement joins TRBV6-2 or TRBV6-3 to TRBJ2-4, with 11 bases matching TRBD2. CDR1 and CDR2 (germline): MNHEY, SVGEGT. V shed 7 bases and J 0 bases; nucleotides not matched to a gene: 11. The CDR3 loop spans 18 amino acids. The CDR3 DNA reads TGTGCCAGCAACCACAGACTAGCGGGGAGCCTAGCCAAAAACATTCAGTACTTC. This sequence encodes CASNHRLAGSLAKNIQYF.

V usage is TRBV6-1 and J usage is TRBJ2-1; D remains unclear. The CDR3 spans 13 residues. V was pared by 1 base and J by 9 bases, with 10 bases between. CDR1 and CDR2 (germline): MNHNS, SASEGT. CDR3 residues: CASSEGRPGEQFF. The DNA of the CDR3 is TGTGCCAGCAGTGAAGGCAGGCCGGGTGAGCAGTTCTTC.

This clonotype was detected only a few times. The chain joins TRBV7-6 to TRBJ2-3; 12 nucleotides agree with TRBD2. After removal of 5 bases from V and 6 bases from J, the junction contained 6 bases not matched to a gene. This CDR3 has 15 residues. In germline, CDR1 is SGHVS, CDR2 FNYEAQ. The CDR3 nucleotides read TGTGCCAGCAGCCTACTAGCGGGGGGCTTGGATACGCAGTATTTT. It translates to CASSLLAGGLDTQYF.

The rearrangement uses TRBV7-8 and TRBJ2-6; 8 bases are shared with TRBD1. After removal of 1 base from V and 0 bases from J, the junction contained 11 bases not matched to a gene. Germline assignment: CDR1 SGHVS and CDR2 FQNEAQ. There are 20 residues in the CDR3. CDR3 residues: CASSLGGLTGGASGANVLTF. The CDR3 region has the DNA TGTGCCAGCAGCTTAGGGGGCCTTACAGGGGGAGCCTCTGGGGCCAACGTCCTGACTTTC.

The chain couples TRBV6-2 or TRBV6-3 to TRBJ2-7; the D is unclear. The ends were cut back, 2 bases at V and 6 bases at J, with 5 bases in the middle. Germline V gene data show CDR1 as MNHEY and CDR2 as SVGEGT. The CDR3 length is 11 residues. The CDR3 DNA reads as TGTGCCAGCAGTTACAAGCGCGAGCAGTACTTC. Its translation: CASSYKREQYF.

This rearrangement joins TRBV20-1 to TRBJ2-7; 12 positions match TRBD2. The CDR3 consists of 14 residues. The ends lost 3 bases at V and 1 base at J; junction bases unmatched: 1. Germline CDR1 is DFQATT and CDR2 is SNEGSKA (reference sequence). CDR3 sequence: CSARTSGGSYEQYF. The CDR3 nucleotides read TGCAGTGCTAGGACTAGCGGGGGATCCTACGAGCAGTACTTC.

This clonotype appeared once. The genes are TRBV3-1 and TRBJ2-7; TRBD2 agrees at 10 bases. Germline loops: CDR1 LGHDT, CDR2 YNNKEL (reference sequence). V lost 4 bases, J lost 3 bases, and 6 bases stayed unmatched. This CDR3 is built from 15 residues. CDR3 in amino acids: CASSPGLAAYYEQYF. Written as DNA, the CDR3 is TGTGCCAGCAGCCCCGGACTAGCGGCATACTACGAGCAGTACTTC.

This chain links TRBV3-1 with TRBJ2-6; D gene ambiguous. The CDR3 is 16 residues long. CDR1 and CDR2 (germline): LGHDT, YNNKEL (reference sequence). The germline V and J ends were trimmed by 3 bases and 6 bases, with 15 bases remaining between them. The CDR3, as DNA: TGTGCCAGCAGCCACCCTCACAGAGGCGAGGCCAACGTCCTGACTTTC. This gives the protein CASSHPHRGEANVLTF.

The V and J genes are TRBV29-1 and TRBJ2-5; no clear D. The CDR3 is 13 amino acids. Germline CDR1 and CDR2: SQVTM and ANQGSEA. The germline V and J ends were trimmed by 6 bases and 2 bases, with 13 bases remaining between them. The CDR3 nucleotides read TGCAGCGTGGCCGTAGCTATTCAAGAGACCCAGTACTTC. Translation gives CSVAVAIQETQYF.

J is TRBJ2-3 and V is TRBV6-5; D could derive from TRBD1 or TRBD2 (5 bases each). Germline CDR1 reads MNHEY; CDR2 reads SVGAGI. The CDR3 is 15 residues long. V was cut by 2 bases and J by 3 bases, with 12 bases left in between. CDR3 bases: TGTGCCAGCAGTTACCTGGGGACGCCTACAGATACGCAGTATTTT. Translated: CASSYLGTPTDTQYF.

J is TRBJ1-5 and V is TRBV28, with TRBD1 matching over 7 bases. The V gene's germline CDR1 is MDHEN and CDR2 SYDVKM. The J segment lost 6 bases and the V segment lost 3 bases, leaving 8 bases of the junction unmatched. The CDR3 totals 15 residues. CDR3 DNA: TGTGCCAGCAGTTTCCAGGGGGAGATACGTCAGCCCCAGCATTTT. Amino acid sequence: CASSFQGEIRQPQHF.